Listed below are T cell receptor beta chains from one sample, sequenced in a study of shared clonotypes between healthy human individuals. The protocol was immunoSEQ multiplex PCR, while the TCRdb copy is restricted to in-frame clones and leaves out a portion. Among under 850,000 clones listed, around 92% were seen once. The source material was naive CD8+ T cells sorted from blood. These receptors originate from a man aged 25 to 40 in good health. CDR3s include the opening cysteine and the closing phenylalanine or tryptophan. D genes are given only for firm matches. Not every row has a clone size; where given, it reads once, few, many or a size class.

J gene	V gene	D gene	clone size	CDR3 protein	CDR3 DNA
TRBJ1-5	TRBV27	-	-	CASSLNWDTNQPQHF	TGTGCCAGCAGCCTAAACTGGGACACCAATCAGCCCCAGCATTTT
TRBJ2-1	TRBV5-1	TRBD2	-	CASRLRTSGIYNEQFF	TGCGCCAGCAGACTCCGGACTAGCGGGATCTACAATGAGCAGTTCTTC
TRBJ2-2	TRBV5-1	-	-	CASSLVGRNTGELFF	TGCGCCAGCAGCTTGGTTGGGAGAAACACCGGGGAGCTGTTTTTT
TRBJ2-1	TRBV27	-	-	CASKKGRGEQFF	TGTGCCAGCAAGAAGGGGCGGGGTGAGCAGTTCTTC
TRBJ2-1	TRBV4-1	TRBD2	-	CASSQDPGLAGGPKFF	TGCGCCAGCAGCCAAGATCCGGGACTAGCGGGAGGCCCCAAGTTCTTC
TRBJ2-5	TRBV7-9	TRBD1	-	CASSIGQGAPKETQYF	TGTGCCAGCAGCATTGGACAGGGGGCGCCCAAAGAGACCCAGTACTTC
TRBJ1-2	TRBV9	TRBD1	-	CASSGGQADYGYTF	TGTGCCAGCAGCGGGGGACAGGCCGACTATGGCTACACCTTC
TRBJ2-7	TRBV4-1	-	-	CASSQDQGGGWEQYF	TGCGCCAGCAGCCAAGATCAGGGAGGAGGGTGGGAGCAGTACTTC
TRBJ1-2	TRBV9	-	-	CASSPGGGFGNYGYTF	TGTGCCAGCAGCCCCGGGGGAGGGTTCGGTAACTATGGCTACACCTTC
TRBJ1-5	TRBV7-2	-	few	CASSLAGYSNQPQHF	TGTGCCAGCAGCTTAGCAGGGTATAGCAATCAGCCCCAGCATTTT
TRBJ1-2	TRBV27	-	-	CASSSLGGSDYGYTF	TGTGCCAGCAGTTCCCTGGGAGGGTCAGACTATGGCTACACCTTC
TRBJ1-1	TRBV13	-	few	CASSRQTGGEAFF	TGTGCCAGCAGCCGACAGACCGGTGGTGAAGCTTTCTTT
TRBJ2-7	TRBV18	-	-	CASSPPTGVGRHYEQYF	TGTGCCAGCTCACCACCGACGGGGGTCGGGCGACACTACGAGCAGTACTTC
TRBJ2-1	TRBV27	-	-	CASSSFRSGEQFF	TGTGCCAGCAGTTCTTTCCGCTCTGGAGAGCAGTTCTTC
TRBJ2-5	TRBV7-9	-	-	CASSLSLAGTKETQYF	TGTGCCAGCAGCTTATCGCTGGCAGGGACCAAAGAGACCCAGTACTTC
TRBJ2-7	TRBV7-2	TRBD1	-	CASSLGQGVYEQYF	TGTGCCAGCAGCTTAGGACAGGGGGTCTACGAGCAGTACTTC
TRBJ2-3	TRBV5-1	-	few	CASSYTDPTDTQYF	TGCGCCAGCAGCTATACCGACCCCACAGATACGCAGTATTTT
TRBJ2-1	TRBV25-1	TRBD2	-	CASSEKILAGPSYNEQFF	TGTGCCAGCAGTGAAAAAATATTAGCGGGCCCCTCCTACAATGAGCAGTTCTTC
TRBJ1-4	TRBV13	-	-	CASSWGQNEKLFF	TGTGCCAGCAGCTGGGGGCAGAATGAAAAACTGTTTTTT
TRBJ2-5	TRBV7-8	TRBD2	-	CASSPGLAGERLFQHF	TGTGCCAGCAGCCCTGGACTAGCGGGTGAAAGGCTTTTTCAACACTTC
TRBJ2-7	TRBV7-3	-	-	CASSLTPALAYEQYF	TGTGCCAGCAGCTTAACGCCGGCCCTAGCCTACGAGCAGTACTTC
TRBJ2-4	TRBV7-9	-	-	CASSLARHKADIQYF	TGTGCCAGCAGCTTAGCGCGACACAAGGCGGACATTCAGTACTTC